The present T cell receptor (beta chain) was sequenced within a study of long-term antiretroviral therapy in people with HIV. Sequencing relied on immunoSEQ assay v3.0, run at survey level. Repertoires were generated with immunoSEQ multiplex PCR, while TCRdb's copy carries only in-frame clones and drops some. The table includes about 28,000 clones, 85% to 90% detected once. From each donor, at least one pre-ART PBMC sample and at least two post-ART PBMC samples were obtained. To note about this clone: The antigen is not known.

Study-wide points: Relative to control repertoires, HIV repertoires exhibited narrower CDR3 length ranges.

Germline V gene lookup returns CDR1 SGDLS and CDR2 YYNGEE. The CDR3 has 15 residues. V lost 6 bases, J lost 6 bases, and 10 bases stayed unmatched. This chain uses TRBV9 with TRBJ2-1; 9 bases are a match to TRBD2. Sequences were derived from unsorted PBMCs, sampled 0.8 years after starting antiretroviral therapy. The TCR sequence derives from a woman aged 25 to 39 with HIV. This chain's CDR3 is CASTNSGGFFNEQFF. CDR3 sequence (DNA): TGTGCCAGCACCAATAGCGGGGGTTTTTTCAATGAGCAGTTCTTC.